The 30 T cell receptor beta chains below were found in one sample sequenced in a study of technical replicates of blood from several donors. Profiling relied on immunoSEQ multiplex PCR, and the TCRdb table lists in-frame clones only, not all of them. The sample carries some 10,000 clones, about 94% recorded once. The sample consisted of PBMCs. The receptor set was obtained from a human donor in good health.

The rearrangement uses TRBV9 and TRBJ2-2; 7 bases match TRBD2. V lost 1 base, J lost 7 bases, and 7 bases stayed unmatched. Looked up from germline, CDR1 is SGDLS and CDR2 is YYNGEE. The CDR3 is 15 amino acids. In DNA, the CDR3 is TGTGCCAGCAGCGTATTGGGAGGGACGAACGGGGAGCTGTTTTTT. It encodes CASSVLGGTNGELFF. Based on the CDR3 plus reference TRBV9 and TRBJ2-2, the full variable domain is DSGVTQTPKHLITATGQRVTLRCSPRSGDLSVYWYQQSLDQGLQFLIQYYNGEERAKGNILERFSAQQFPDLHSELNLSSLELGDSALYFCASSVLGGTNGELFFGEGSRLTVL.

In this sample, this clone turned up a few times. CDR3 loop: CASSQPLGLALPIEQFF. CDR3 in DNA: TGTGCCAGCAGCCAGCCTCTCGGACTAGCCCTACCAATTGAGCAGTTCTTC. The chain uses TRBV13 and TRBJ2-1, with 8 bases matching TRBD2. This CDR3 has 17 amino acids. Unmatched junction bases numbered 18, after V lost 5 bases and J lost 9 bases. Germline assignment: CDR1 PRHDT and CDR2 FYEKMQ (reference sequence).

This sequence joins TRBV6-1 and TRBJ1-5, with TRBD1 identical over 8 bases. This CDR3 contains 16 residues. Trimming at V came to 2 bases and at J to 3 bases, leaving 6 bases not matched to a gene. Germline V gene sequence: CDR1 MNHNS, CDR2 SASEGT. The chain's CDR3 is CASSEHAGGNNQPQHF. CDR3 coding DNA: TGTGCCAGCAGTGAACACGCAGGGGGCAACAATCAGCCCCAGCATTTT.

This chain uses TRBV30 with TRBJ1-5, with D perhaps TRBD1 (5 bases). This CDR3 is built from 15 residues. The ends were cut back, 2 bases at V and 1 base at J, with 12 bases in the middle. From germline, CDR1 is GTSNPN and CDR2 SVGIG (reference sequence). The CDR3 DNA reads TGTGCCTGGAGTCCGGGACTCCTAAGCAATCAGCCCCAGCATTTT. Protein product: CAWSPGLLSNQPQHF.

The rearrangement links TRBV12-5 to TRBJ2-5; D ambiguous. Trimming took off 0 bases at V and 2 bases at J, with 10 bases between the two ends. The CDR3 covers 15 residues. The germline V gene encodes CDR1 LGHNT and CDR2 FRNRAP. The CDR3 DNA reads TGTGCTAGTGGTTTGGTCTTGGCAGGACAAGAGACCCAGTACTTC. It translates to CASGLVLAGQETQYF.

The chain has TRBV28 and TRBJ1-1; TRBD1 aligns across 8 bases. The CDR3 has 14 residues. CDR1 is MDHEN, CDR2 SYDVKM, per germline. J was trimmed by 4 bases and V by 3 bases; bases with no gene match: 4. The DNA of the CDR3 is TGTGCCAGCAGTTTCCCAACAGGGGGCACTGAAGCTTTCTTT. Its translation is CASSFPTGGTEAFF.

The rearrangement joins TRBV4-2 to TRBJ2-2, with TRBD1 matching 9 bases. The trim removed 6 bases at V and 3 bases at J, leaving 8 bases unmatched. This CDR3 has 16 residues. Per the germline V gene, CDR1 is LGHNA and CDR2 is YNFKEQ. This CDR3 reads CASSHTGGLDTGELFF. The DNA for the CDR3 is TGTGCCAGCAGTCATACAGGGGGCTTGGACACCGGGGAGCTGTTTTTT.

Only a few counts were recorded for this clone. The chain combines TRBV6-5 with TRBJ2-1, with 12 bases aligning to TRBD2. This CDR3 comprises 15 residues. Trimming took 4 bases from V and 7 from J; bases not matched to a gene: 5. Germline CDR1 reads MNHEY; CDR2 reads SVGAGI. CDR3 sequence: CASSLTSGSINEQFF. DNA of the CDR3: TGTGCCAGCAGTTTGACTAGCGGGAGTATAAATGAGCAGTTCTTC.

The gene calls are TRBV6-5 and TRBJ2-7; possibly TRBD1 for D (5 bases). Trimming removed 2 bases at V and 4 bases at J, with 12 bases between. CDR1 and CDR2 (germline): MNHEY, SVGAGI. The CDR3 runs 14 residues. The CDR3 sequence: CASSYARVGYEQYF. The CDR3 DNA follows: TGTGCCAGCAGTTACGCCAGGGTTGGATACGAGCAGTACTTC.

V gene TRBV4-2 combines with J gene TRBJ2-7, with a weak D call TRBD2 (6 bases). The CDR3 loop spans 15 amino acids. V gave up 3 bases and J gave up 2 bases, with 14 bases separating them. Per the germline V gene, CDR1 is LGHNA and CDR2 is YNFKEQ. Here the CDR3 DNA reads TGTGCCAGCAGCCAGCTGGCGGGGAAGACCTACGAGCAGTACTTC. This gives the protein CASSQLAGKTYEQYF.

In its sample, this clone was seen a few times. The J gene is TRBJ1-1, the V gene TRBV6-5, with a possible D match to TRBD1 (5 bases). CDR3 size: 13 residues. Germline CDR1 and CDR2: MNHEY and SVGAGI. V shed 2 bases and J shed 11 bases, with 15 bases lying between them. The CDR3, as DNA: TGTGCCAGCAGTTACACAGAGGCGGGGCCCGCTTTCTTT. Amino acid sequence: CASSYTEAGPAFF.

The chain carries TRBV5-1 and TRBJ2-3; 9 nucleotides align to TRBD1. J lost 5 bases, V lost 4 bases, and 5 bases had no gene match. CDR3 length equals 14 residues. Germline V gene data show CDR1 as SGHRS and CDR2 as YFSETQ. The CDR3 protein is CASSPDRGGDTQYF. CDR3 in DNA: TGCGCCAGCAGCCCGGACAGGGGTGGAGATACGCAGTATTTT.

This sequence joins TRBV5-6 and TRBJ1-5; D gene uncertain. Germline V gene lookup returns CDR1 SGHDT and CDR2 YYEEEE. V was clipped by 4 bases and J by 4 bases, with 12 bases between them. The CDR3 has 14 amino acids. In DNA form, the CDR3 reads TGTGCCAGCAGCATTCGGTGGAGTAATCAGCCCCAGCATTTT. Its translation: CASSIRWSNQPQHF.

The genes are TRBV5-1 and TRBJ2-3; TRBD2 matches 10 bases. Trimming cost V 4 bases and J 0 bases; bases outside gene matches: 5. CDR1 is SGHRS and CDR2 is YFSETQ in the germline V gene. This CDR3 has 16 residues. CDR3 residues: CASSPPTSGSTDTQYF. The CDR3 DNA follows: TGCGCCAGCAGCCCTCCGACTAGCGGGAGCACAGATACGCAGTATTTT.

CDR3 sequence (DNA): TGTGCCAGTAAGGGCTCTAGCGGGAACACCGGGGAGCTGTTTTTT. Translated, it gives CASKGSSGNTGELFF. V usage is TRBV19 and J usage is TRBJ2-2; 7 nucleotides align to TRBD2. CDR3 length: 15 amino acids. With V trimmed by 7 bases and J by 1 base, 6 bases remained unmatched. The germline V gene has CDR1 LNHDA and CDR2 SQIVND (reference sequence).

This chain uses TRBV14 with TRBJ1-1, with D hard to call. Per germline, CDR1 SGHDN and CDR2 FVKESK. The germline V and J ends were trimmed by 5 bases and 4 bases, with 11 bases remaining between them. The CDR3 loop spans 13 amino acids. The CDR3 DNA reads as TGTGCCAGCAGCGTTTCAACGGGCACTGAAGCTTTCTTT. Its protein is CASSVSTGTEAFF.

The rearrangement links TRBV5-4 to TRBJ1-1; D might be TRBD1 (5 bases). Germline V gene data show CDR1 as SGHNT and CDR2 as YYREEE (reference sequence). The CDR3 totals 17 residues. Trimming stripped 4 bases from V and 6 bases from J, with 25 bases between. CDR3 nucleotide sequence: TGTGCCAGCAGCCCCCTCCCGTTTCAGGGAAGAGTCTCTGAAGCTTTCTTT. Protein product: CASSPLPFQGRVSEAFF.

The chain combines TRBV10-3 with TRBJ2-7, with 9 bases matching TRBD1. The CDR3 consists of 13 residues. In germline, CDR1 is ENHRY, CDR2 SYGVKD. With V trimmed by 6 bases and J by 6 bases, 6 bases remained unmatched. CDR3 coding DNA: TGTGCCATCAGCGGGACAGGGTTGGGCGAGCAGTACTTC. This sequence encodes CAISGTGLGEQYF.

The chain has TRBV7-9 and TRBJ2-3; 8 nucleotides align to TRBD2. CDR3 length: 15 residues. Germline trimming cut 10 bases from V and 3 bases from J; bases unmatched to any gene: 12. Germline V lookup: CDR1 SEHNR, CDR2 FQNEAQ (reference sequence). The chain's CDR3 is CAIGTSSSTTDTQYF. The CDR3 DNA reads TGTGCCATTGGGACTAGTTCCTCAACGACAGATACGCAGTATTTT.

J is TRBJ2-7 and V is TRBV21-1; TRBD2 is the table's D call, not checked against the DNA. TRBV21-1 is shown as a pseudogene. The CDR3 runs 15 residues. Here the CDR3 reads CASSEQTSGDYEQYF. The CDR3, as DNA: TGTGCCAGCAGCGAACAAACTAGCGGGGACTACGAGCAGTACTTC.

Written as DNA, the CDR3 is TGTGCCACCAGCAGAGATCTAGCAGCAACTAATGAAAAACTGTTTTTT. Its translation is CATSRDLAATNEKLFF. V usage is TRBV15 and J usage is TRBJ1-4; D gene unclear. The V end lost 0 bases, the J end lost 0 bases, and 8 bases lay between the germline ends. The CDR3 is made up of 16 amino acids. Germline V gene lookup returns CDR1 LNHNV and CDR2 YYDKDF (reference sequence).

The genes are TRBV7-9 and TRBJ1-5; weak D call: TRBD1 (6 bases). The CDR3 length is 17 residues. CDR1 is SEHNR and CDR2 is FQNEAQ in the germline V gene (reference sequence). Between the trimmed V and J ends, which lost 10 bases and 6 bases, there was a span of 28 bases. CDR3 DNA sequence: TGTGCCATAAGGAGGGGGGGGCTAGCCCGTGGGGGTCAGCCCCAGCATTTT. Protein: CAIRRGGLARGGQPQHF.

The chain recombines TRBV6-5 with TRBJ2-1; D might be TRBD2 (6 bases). V lost 5 bases, J lost 3 bases, and 8 bases lay in between. The CDR3 has 13 amino acids. Per germline, CDR1 MNHEY and CDR2 SVGAGI. The CDR3 loop is CASSLSGYNEQFF. In DNA form, the CDR3 reads TGTGCCAGCAGTCTTAGCGGCTACAATGAGCAGTTCTTC.

The rearrangement joins TRBV28 to TRBJ2-3; 7 nucleotides line up with TRBD2. After removal of 3 bases from V and 4 bases from J, the junction contained 7 bases not matched to a gene. The germline V gene has CDR1 MDHEN and CDR2 SYDVKM. CDR3 length: 15 residues. The CDR3 nucleotides read TGTGCCAGCAGTTTTAGCGGGCCAACGGCAGATACGCAGTATTTT. Protein product: CASSFSGPTADTQYF. Drawing the rest from reference TRBV28 and TRBJ2-3, the complete variable domain is DVKVTQSSRYLVKRTGEKVFLECVQDMDHENMFWYRQDPGLGLRLIYFSYDVKMKEKGDIPEGYSVSREKKERFSLILESASTNQTSMYLCASSFSGPTADTQYFGPGTRLTVL.

This sequence joins TRBV7-9 and TRBJ1-5; TRBD1 matches at 9 bases. There are 13 residues in the CDR3. Germline assignment: CDR1 SEHNR and CDR2 FQNEAQ (reference sequence). Trimming took 6 bases from V and 5 from J; bases not matched to a gene: 2. The CDR3: CASSRQGDQPQHF. DNA of the CDR3: TGTGCCAGCAGTAGACAGGGGGATCAGCCCCAGCATTTT. Using reference TRBV7-9 and TRBJ1-5 for the parts outside the CDR3, the full variable domain is DTGVSQNPRHKITKRGQNVTFRCDPISEHNRLYWYRQTLGQGPEFLTYFQNEAQLEKSRLLSDRFSAERPKGSFSTLEIQRTEQGDSAMYLCASSRQGDQPQHFGDGTRLSIL.

The J gene is TRBJ1-3, the V gene TRBV10-3, with 11 nucleotides matching TRBD1. J was trimmed by 2 bases and V by 2 bases; bases with no gene match: 2. This CDR3 spans 16 amino acids. Germline assignment: CDR1 ENHRY and CDR2 SYGVKD. The CDR3 coding sequence is TGTGCCATCAGTGAGCAGGGACAGGGGGCTGGAAACACCATATATTTT. Amino acid sequence: CAISEQGQGAGNTIYF.

The chain employs TRBV7-3 and TRBJ1-1, with D perhaps matching TRBD1 (6 bases). Trimming took 2 bases from V and 6 from J, leaving 13 bases between them. Germline V gene data show CDR1 as SGHTA and CDR2 as FQGTGA. The CDR3 sequence is 14 residues long. CDR3: CASSLVTGGAEAFF. The CDR3 nucleotides read TGTGCCAGCAGCTTAGTTACGGGGGGCGCTGAAGCTTTCTTT. Variable domain in full (rest from reference TRBV7-3 and TRBJ1-1): GAGVSQTPSNKVTEKGKYVELRCDPISGHTALYWYRQSLGQGPEFLIYFQGTGAADDSGLPNDRFFAVRPEGSVSTLKIQRTERGDSAVYLCASSLVTGGAEAFFGQGTRLTVV.

The rearrangement links TRBV5-1 to TRBJ1-2; D perhaps matches TRBD1 (6 bases). V lost 3 bases and J lost 2, with 17 bases in between. CDR1 SGHRS and CDR2 YFSETQ come from the germline V gene. The CDR3 length is 16 residues. In DNA, the CDR3 is TGCGCCAGCAGCTGGGCTTTGGACAGCGGCAACTATGGCTACACCTTC. The encoded protein is CASSWALDSGNYGYTF. Variable domain in full (rest from reference TRBV5-1 and TRBJ1-2): KAGVTQTPRYLIKTRGQQVTLSCSPISGHRSVSWYQQTPGQGLQFLFEYFSETQRNKGNFPGRFSGRQFSNSRSEMNVSTLELGDSALYLCASSWALDSGNYGYTFGSGTRLTVV.

The chain has TRBV6-5 and TRBJ1-2; 9 bases match TRBD1. The V and J ends lost 6 bases and 7 bases, in that order; junction bases with no gene match: 6. The germline CDR1 and CDR2 sequences are MNHEY and SVGAGI. The CDR3 totals 13 residues. CDR3 residues: CASSKVTGGGYTF. CDR3 DNA sequence: TGTGCCAGCAGCAAAGTGACAGGGGGTGGCTACACCTTC.

The chain links TRBV7-9 to TRBJ1-2, with TRBD1 matching over 8 bases. Germline-derived CDR1 and CDR2 are SEHNR and FQNEAQ (reference sequence). The CDR3 runs 14 residues. Trimming cost V 6 bases and J 8 bases; bases outside gene matches: 11. The CDR3 protein is CASRGQGLTGGYTF. In nucleotides, the CDR3 is TGTGCCAGCAGAGGACAGGGCCTTACAGGAGGCTACACCTTC.